What follows are 13 T cell receptor beta chains derived from one specimen sequenced in a study of T cell responses to AZD1222 COVID-19 vaccine. TCRdb's copy holds only in-frame clones and misses some; the assay was immunoSEQ multiplex PCR. Of roughly 120,000 clones detected, more than 70% appear once; the ten largest clones hold approximately 4.4%. The sequences come from peripheral blood, collected 28 days after the second AZD1222 dose. Receptors were obtained from an adult who received the AZD1222 COVID-19 vaccine.

A few counts support this clone. This rearrangement joins TRBV4-2 to TRBJ2-3, with TRBD2 matching over 12 bases. The germline V gene encodes CDR1 LGHNA and CDR2 YNFKEQ. The CDR3 runs to 16 residues. Trimming removed 4 bases from V and 5 bases from J; junction bases left unmatched: 7. CDR3 DNA: TGTGCCAGCAGCCCACTAGCGGGGGGCGTGGGAGATACGCAGTATTTT. This sequence encodes CASSPLAGGVGDTQYF.

The rearrangement uses TRBV15 and TRBJ2-7, with D unresolved. CDR1 is LNHNV and CDR2 is YYDKDF in the germline V gene (reference sequence). The CDR3 is 13 residues long. Trimming cost V 0 bases and J 6 bases, with 9 bases left between them. CDR3 DNA: TGTGCCACCAGCAGAGATGAGGCCAGCGAGCAGTACTTC. Its translation is CATSRDEASEQYF.

The V and J genes are TRBV5-6 and TRBJ2-3; TRBD1 matches at 8 bases. The CDR3 contains 16 residues. CDR1 and CDR2 (germline): SGHDT, YYEEEE. The J segment lost 1 base and the V segment lost 4 bases, leaving 8 bases of the junction unmatched. This chain's CDR3 is CASSTLRGPRTDTQYF. The CDR3 region has the DNA TGTGCCAGCAGCACTCTCAGGGGGCCCCGCACAGATACGCAGTATTTT.

This chain uses TRBV3-1 (or the pseudogene TRBV3-2) with TRBJ1-4; no reliable D call. This CDR3 contains 14 residues. CDR1 is LGHDT, CDR2 YNNKEL, per germline (reference sequence). The germline V and J ends were trimmed by 1 base and 14 bases, with 17 bases remaining between them. The CDR3 region has the DNA TGTGCCAGCAGCCAAGCCCCCCGGGGTGGAAGGCTGTTTTTT. Translated: CASSQAPRGGRLFF.

In this sample, this clone turned up a few times. At one boundary the junction diverges from the germline segment, which might be a read error. This chain connects TRBV7-2 to TRBJ1-1, with a possible D match to TRBD1 (5 bases). This CDR3 region has 11 residues. Germline CDR1 reads SGHTA; CDR2 reads FQGNSA. CDR3 loop: CASSLGGTLGF. The CDR3 DNA is TGTGCCAGCAGCTTAGGTGGGACCCTGGGGTTT.

The rearrangement joins TRBV25-1 to TRBJ1-4; TRBD1 is a possible D gene (5 bases). Germline V lookup: CDR1 MGHDK, CDR2 SYGVNS. The CDR3 spans 14 residues. Trimming left V 4 bases short and J 5 bases short, with 11 bases between. This CDR3 reads CASSAGFLNEKLFF. The CDR3 bases are TGTGCCAGCAGTGCAGGGTTTTTAAATGAAAAACTGTTTTTT.

The chain couples TRBV30 to TRBJ1-1, with D tentatively TRBD1 (6 bases). Trimming cost V 4 bases and J 6 bases, with 18 bases left between them. The CDR3 has 14 residues. Germline V gene sequence: CDR1 GTSNPN, CDR2 SVGIG (reference sequence). Here the CDR3 reads CAWTPQGPISEAFF. The CDR3 DNA is TGTGCCTGGACTCCACAGGGTCCAATCTCTGAAGCTTTCTTT.

V and J are TRBV2 and TRBJ2-3, with 7 bases that match TRBD2. This CDR3 contains 12 residues. CDR1 and CDR2 from the germline V gene are SNHLY and FYNNEI. J was trimmed by 4 bases and V by 7 bases; bases with no gene match: 2. CDR3 residues: CASNLAADTQYF. CDR3 sequence (DNA): TGTGCCAGCAACCTAGCGGCAGATACGCAGTATTTT.

The J gene is TRBJ1-4, the V gene TRBV2; 8 nucleotides align to TRBD1. The CDR3 totals 15 residues. With V trimmed by 6 bases and J by 4 bases, 7 bases remained unmatched. The germline CDR1 and CDR2 sequences are SNHLY and FYNNEI. For the CDR3, the DNA is TGTGCCAGCAGAGTAGGGACAGGTGTTAATGAAAAACTGTTTTTT. Its protein product is CASRVGTGVNEKLFF.

This clone appeared a few times. This chain uses TRBV7-2 with TRBJ1-4; 7 nucleotides align to TRBD1. The CDR3 runs 14 residues. The J segment lost 7 bases and the V segment lost 5 bases, leaving 7 bases of the junction unmatched. The germline V gene has CDR1 SGHTA and CDR2 FQGNSA. As DNA, the CDR3 is TGTGCCAGCAGCCCGGACAGGAGATTTGAAAAACTGTTTTTT. Translated, it gives CASSPDRRFEKLFF.

V and J are TRBV13 and TRBJ2-7; D is tentatively TRBD1 or TRBD2 (5 bases each). The CDR3 sequence is 17 residues long. Trimming removed 0 bases at V and 1 base at J, with 16 bases between. Germline CDR1 reads PRHDT; CDR2 reads FYEKMQ (reference sequence). The CDR3 loop is CASSLGPGAGISYEQYF. CDR3 nucleotides: TGTGCCAGCAGCTTAGGCCCCGGGGCAGGTATATCCTACGAGCAGTACTTC.

The chain recombines TRBV5-6 with TRBJ2-5; D ambiguous. The length of the CDR3 is 17 residues. Germline assignment: CDR1 SGHDT and CDR2 YYEEEE. Trimming cost V 0 bases and J 3 bases, with 18 bases left between them. CDR3 in DNA: TGTGCCAGCAGCTTGGGGCAGATACTACGAAGCGAAGAGACCCAGTACTTC. Translated: CASSLGQILRSEETQYF.

In its sample, this clone was seen once. V gene TRBV5-1 combines with J gene TRBJ2-5, with D unresolved. CDR1 and CDR2 (germline): SGHRS, YFSETQ. With 0 bases removed from V and 5 bases from J, the gap between germline ends came to 14 bases. The CDR3 length is 15 residues. CDR3 amino acids: CASSLVVEESETQYF. The DNA for the CDR3 is TGCGCCAGCAGCTTGGTGGTGGAAGAGAGTGAGACCCAGTACTTC.